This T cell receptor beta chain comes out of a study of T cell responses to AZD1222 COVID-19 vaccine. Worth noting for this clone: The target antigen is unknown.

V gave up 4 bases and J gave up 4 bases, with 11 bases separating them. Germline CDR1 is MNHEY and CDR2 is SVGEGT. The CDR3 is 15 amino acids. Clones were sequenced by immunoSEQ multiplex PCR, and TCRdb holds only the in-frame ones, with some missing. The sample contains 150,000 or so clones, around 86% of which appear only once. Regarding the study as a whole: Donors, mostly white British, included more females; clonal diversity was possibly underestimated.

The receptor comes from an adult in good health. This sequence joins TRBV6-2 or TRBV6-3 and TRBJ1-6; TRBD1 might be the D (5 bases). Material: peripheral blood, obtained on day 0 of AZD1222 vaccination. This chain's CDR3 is CASSFSGGYNSPLHF. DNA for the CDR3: TGTGCCAGCAGTTTTTCCGGGGGGTATAATTCACCCCTCCACTTT.